This TCR beta chain was profiled in a study of blood T cell repertoires in COVID-19. Whole-study context: Sample material is recorded as cDNA or gDNA derived from T cells, B-cell-depleted T cells, or PBMCs.

J lost 2 bases, V lost 0 bases, and 1 base had no gene match. CDR1 is LGHNA, CDR2 YNFKEQ, per germline. There are 15 residues in the CDR3. Everyone who took part was about 18 to 90 years old, and they came from about 25 US areas. Per the study methods: Estimated nucleated cell counts came from reference gene primer amplification. Here immunoSEQ multiplex PCR was the method, and the copy in TCRdb shows in-frame clones only, minus some. That table furnishes V, J and clone size, whereas the DNA furnished D and trimming. Found here are approximately 250,000 clones, around 88% of them singletons; the top ten hold about 1.2%.

This TCR derives from a woman aged 40 to 50 with acute COVID-19. This rearrangement joins TRBV4-2 to TRBJ2-1; 7 nucleotides match TRBD1. The sample taken for sequencing was PBMCs or T cells enriched from blood (not recorded which). Here the CDR3 DNA reads TGTGCCAGCAGCCAAGACAGGGGGACCTACAATGAGCAGTTCTTC. As protein: CASSQDRGTYNEQFF.